This T cell receptor beta chain was retrieved from a study of cytomegalovirus exposure and HLA in healthy donors. On this clone: This sample also contains other DNA sequences that code for the same CDR3.

There are 11 residues in the CDR3. CDR1 and CDR2 from the germline V gene are MDHEN and SYDVKM. V shed 4 bases and J shed 6 bases, with 4 bases lying between them. Researchers ran the PCR with 60 Vbeta and 13 Jbeta primers. Using immunoSEQ multiplex PCR, the repertoire was profiled, and TCRdb retains in-frame clones only, with some absent. The table shows some 200,000 clones, with approximately 81% occurring only once. This receptor was obtained from a woman in her 30s in good health and CMV-seronegative. J is TRBJ1-5 and V is TRBV28; D ambiguous. The specimen was PBMCs. DNA for the CDR3: TGTGCCAGCAGTTCTAGTCAGCCCCAGCATTTT. It codes for CASSSSQPQHF.